The rows below give T cell receptor beta chains drawn from one sample of a study of regulatory T cells in long-lasting Graves disease. TCRdb re-derived calls from the multiplex PCR reads in MiXCR, one entry per CDR3 protein. Of 700,000 or so distinct CDR3 sequences in the sample, about 32% were seen once. The source was peripheral blood mononuclear cells (PBMCs), collected when the disease was refractory, from a patient treated with antithyroid drugs. These receptors all stem from a female donor with Graves disease. The CDR3 runs from the conserved cysteine through the conserved F or W. D genes are given only for firm matches. Rows give clone size only sometimes, using once, few, many, or a class for an expanded clone.

D gene	V gene	J gene	clone size	CDR3 DNA	CDR3 protein
TRBD2	TRBV4-1	TRBJ2-7	NA	TGCGCCAGCAGCCAAGTAGGCGGGAGCCCCTACGAGCAGTACTTC	CASSQVGGSPYEQYF
TRBD2	TRBV12-3/TRBV12-4	TRBJ2-7	few	TGTGCCAGCAGGCCTAGCGGGACCTACGAGCAGTACTTC	CASRPSGTYEQYF
NA	TRBV29-1	TRBJ1-2	few	TGCAGCGTTGATGTTGCGGGGGGAAGTAACTATGGCTACACCTTC	CSVDVAGGSNYGYTF
TRBD1	TRBV5-1	TRBJ2-2	NA	TGCGCCAGCAGCGGGCCGACAGGGATCTCCGGGGAGCTGTTTTTT	CASSGPTGISGELFF
NA	TRBV11-2	TRBJ2-5	many	TGTGCCAGCAGCTTAGAGTTGGGGGCGCAGGAGACCCAGTACTTC	CASSLELGAQETQYF
NA	TRBV7-2	TRBJ1-1	NA	TGTGCCAGCAGCTCTTATATCCTTACAACGAACACTGAAGCTTTCTTT	CASSSYILTTNTEAFF
NA	TRBV14	TRBJ1-1	NA	TGTGCCAGCAGCCAAGAGAGCCCGTATCATTCAACTGAAGCTTTCTTT	CASSQESPYHSTEAFF
TRBD1	TRBV6-1	TRBJ2-7	few	TGTGCCAGCTATAATACCCAACACGGGGACAGGCCCTACGAGCAGTACTTC	CASYNTQHGDRPYEQYF
NA	TRBV20-1	TRBJ2-5	few	TGCAGTGCTAGTGGTAGGATGGTAGAGACCCAGTACTTC	CSASGRMVETQYF
NA	TRBV25-1	TRBJ1-2	few	TGTGCCAGCAGTGAAAGTGAAAGGCTCGGCTACACCTTC	CASSESERLGYTF
NA	TRBV28	TRBJ2-3	few	TGTGCCAGCAGTTTAGTGGGGCCCCCATCAGATACGCAGTATTTT	CASSLVGPPSDTQYF
NA	TRBV20-1	TRBJ1-2	many	TGCAGTGCCACCTTGGGGGACTATGGCTACACCTTC	CSATLGDYGYTF
TRBD1	TRBV7-2	TRBJ1-5	NA	TGTGCCAGCAGCTTAGGTCAGGGGGTAATACAGCCCCAGCATTTT	CASSLGQGVIQPQHF
NA	TRBV10-3	TRBJ1-2	NA	TGTGCCATCAGAAATACAGATACCTATGGCTACACCTTC	CAIRNTDTYGYTF
TRBD1	TRBV6-1	TRBJ1-6	NA	TGTGCCAGCGCCCCCAGGGGGCATAATTCACCCCTCCACTTT	CASAPRGHNSPLHF
NA	TRBV11-2	TRBJ1-3	NA	TGTGCCAGCAGCATGCTGGGGCGTGGAAACACCATATATTTT	CASSMLGRGNTIYF
TRBD2	TRBV19	TRBJ2-4	NA	TGTGCCAGTAGCCCGAGCGGGAGGCTAGCCAAAAACATTCAGTACTTC	CASSPSGRLAKNIQYF
NA	TRBV29-1	TRBJ2-7	NA	TGCAGCGCAGGGACCGGCCCGGATCAGTACTTC	CSAGTGPDQYF
NA	TRBV10-3	TRBJ2-7	few	TGTGCCATCAGCCTTGGGCGAGCCTCCTACGAGCAGTACTTC	CAISLGRASYEQYF
NA	TRBV2	TRBJ1-6	NA	TGTGCCAGCGTTACCTTCCCGGGACCCCTCCACTTT	CASVTFPGPLHF
TRBD1	TRBV6-1	TRBJ1-1	NA	TGTGCCAGCAGTGGACCGGACAGGGGTCGGACTGAAGCTTTCTTT	CASSGPDRGRTEAFF
TRBD1	TRBV28	TRBJ1-5	few	TGTGCCAGCACTGGAGGGGGCCCCAATCAGCCCCAGCATTTT	CASTGGGPNQPQHF
TRBD1	TRBV12-3/TRBV12-4	TRBJ2-7	many	TGTGCCAGCAGTTCAGGACAGGGGGTACGCTACGAGCAGTACTTC	CASSSGQGVRYEQYF
TRBD1	TRBV3-1	TRBJ1-2	NA	TGTGCCAGCAGCGGACAGGGGGTGGTTGGCTACACCTTC	CASSGQGVVGYTF
NA	TRBV10-3	TRBJ2-2	few	TGTGCCATCAGTAGGGCGGGCGACACCGGGGAGCTGTTTTTT	CAISRAGDTGELFF
TRBD1	TRBV5-6	TRBJ1-1	few	TGTGCCAGCAGCTTGGGACAGGGTGGACGCACTGAAGCTTTCTTT	CASSLGQGGRTEAFF
NA	TRBV11-2	TRBJ2-2	NA	TGTGCCAGCAGCTTAGAATACACCGGGGAGCTGCTTTTT	CASSLEYTGELLF
NA	TRBV6-1	TRBJ1-5	NA	TGTGCCAGCTTGAGGGGGAACCAGCCCCAGCACTTT	CASLRGNQPQHF
NA	TRBV30	TRBJ2-7	once	TGTGCCTGGAGACCTTGGGACGGAGAGCAGTACTTC	CAWRPWDGEQYF